This TCR beta chain emerged from a study of blood T cell repertoires in COVID-19. Looking at the study overall: Samples came from the United States, Italy and Spain, spanning acute and convalescent COVID-19. Sample material is recorded as cDNA or gDNA derived from T cells, B-cell-depleted T cells, or PBMCs.

V gave up 2 bases and J gave up 2 bases; unmatched junction bases: 4. This CDR3 spans 15 amino acids. Germline V gene sequence: CDR1 KGHSH, CDR2 LQKENI. Original data processing: Reference gene primer amplification yielded estimated nucleated cell counts. This table comes from immunoSEQ multiplex PCR, and its TCRdb copy is limited to in-frame clones, with some not included. V, J and clone size derive from that table, while D and trimming were established from the DNA sequence. The sample includes about 210,000 clones, approximately 82% of them seen just once. The rearrangement links TRBV18 to TRBJ2-3, with 7 bases matching TRBD1. This clonotype was sampled from a man aged 50-59 years with active or convalescent COVID-19. The sequenced material came from peripheral blood. The CDR3, as DNA: TGTGCCAGCTCACCAAGGGACAGCTTCACAGATACGCAGTATTTT. Residues: CASSPRDSFTDTQYF.